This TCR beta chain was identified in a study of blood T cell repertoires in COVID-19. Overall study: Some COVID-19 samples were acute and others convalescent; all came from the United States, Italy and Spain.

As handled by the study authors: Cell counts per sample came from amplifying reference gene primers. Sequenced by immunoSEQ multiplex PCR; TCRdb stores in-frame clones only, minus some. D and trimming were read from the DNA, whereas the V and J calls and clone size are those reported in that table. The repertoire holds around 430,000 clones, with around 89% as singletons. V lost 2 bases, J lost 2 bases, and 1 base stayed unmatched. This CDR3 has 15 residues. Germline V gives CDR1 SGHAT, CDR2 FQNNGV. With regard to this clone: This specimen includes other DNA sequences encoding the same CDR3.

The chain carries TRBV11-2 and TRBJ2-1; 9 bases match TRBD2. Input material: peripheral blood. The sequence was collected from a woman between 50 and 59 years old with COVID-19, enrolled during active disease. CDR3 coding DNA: TGTGCCAGCAGCTTAATAGCGGGGGCCTACAATGAGCAGTTCTTC. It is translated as CASSLIAGAYNEQFF.